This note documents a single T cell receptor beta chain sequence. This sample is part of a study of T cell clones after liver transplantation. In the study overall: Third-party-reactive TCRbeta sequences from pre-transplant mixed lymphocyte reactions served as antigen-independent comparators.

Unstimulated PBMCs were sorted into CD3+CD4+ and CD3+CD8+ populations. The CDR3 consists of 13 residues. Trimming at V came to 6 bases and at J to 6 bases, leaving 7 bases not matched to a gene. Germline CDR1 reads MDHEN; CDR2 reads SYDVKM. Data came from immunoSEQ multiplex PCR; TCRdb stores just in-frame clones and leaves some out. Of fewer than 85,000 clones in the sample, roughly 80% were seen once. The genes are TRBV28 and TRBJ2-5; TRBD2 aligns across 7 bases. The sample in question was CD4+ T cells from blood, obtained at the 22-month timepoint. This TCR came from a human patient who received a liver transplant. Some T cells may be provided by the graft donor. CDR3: CASRSGGLKTQYF. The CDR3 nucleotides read TGTGCCAGCAGGTCGGGAGGCTTAAAGACCCAGTACTTC.